This T cell receptor beta chain was sequenced for a study of preoperative IRX-2 immunotherapy in early breast cancer. Profiling relied on immunoSEQ multiplex PCR, and the TCRdb table lists in-frame clones only, not all of them. Of about 1,600 clones listed, about 70% are singletons. This CDR3 spans 16 amino acids. V was pared by 10 bases and J by 0 bases, with 9 bases of the junction left unmatched. Germline loops: CDR1 MNHGY, CDR2 SAAAGT. This clone was detected only a few times. Treatment reported: preoperative locoregional IRX-2 cytokine immunotherapy. Preoperative locoregional IRX-2 cytokine immunotherapy was tested in the phase Ib source study.

This TCR came from a human donor with breast cancer. The sequencing here drew on tumor tissue, taken after IRX-2 immunotherapy. The chain has TRBV6-8 and TRBJ2-3; the match to TRBD1 covers 11 bases. The CDR3 nucleotides are TGTGCCATCAGGGGGGACAGGGGGAGAAGCACAGATACGCAGTATTTT. Its protein is CAIRGDRGRSTDTQYF.